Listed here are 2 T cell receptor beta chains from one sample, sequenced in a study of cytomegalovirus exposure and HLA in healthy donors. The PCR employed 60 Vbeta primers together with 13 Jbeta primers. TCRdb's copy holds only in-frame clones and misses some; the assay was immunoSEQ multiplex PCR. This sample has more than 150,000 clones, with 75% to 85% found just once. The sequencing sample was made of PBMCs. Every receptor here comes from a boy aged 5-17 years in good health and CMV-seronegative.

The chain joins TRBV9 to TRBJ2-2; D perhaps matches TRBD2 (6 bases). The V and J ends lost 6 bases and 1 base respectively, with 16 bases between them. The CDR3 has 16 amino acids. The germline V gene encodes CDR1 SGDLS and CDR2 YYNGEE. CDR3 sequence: CASTPNAGGNTGELFF. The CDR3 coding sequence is TGTGCCAGCACTCCCAACGCCGGGGGGAACACCGGGGAGCTGTTTTTT. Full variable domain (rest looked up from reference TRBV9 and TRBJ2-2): DSGVTQTPKHLITATGQRVTLRCSPRSGDLSVYWYQQSLDQGLQFLIQYYNGEERAKGNILERFSAQQFPDLHSELNLSSLELGDSALYFCASTPNAGGNTGELFFGEGSRLTVL.

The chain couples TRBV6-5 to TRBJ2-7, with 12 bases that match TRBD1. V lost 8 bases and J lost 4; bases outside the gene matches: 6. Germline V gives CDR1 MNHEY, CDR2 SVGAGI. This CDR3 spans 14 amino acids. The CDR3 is CASSRDRGQYEQYF. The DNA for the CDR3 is TGTGCCAGCTCCCGGGACAGGGGGCAATACGAGCAGTACTTC.